This T cell receptor (beta chain) came from a study of T-cell memory formation after mild COVID-19. TCRdb ran MiXCR on the 5' RACE reads and lists one entry per CDR3 protein. Counted here are some 180,000 distinct CDR3 sequences, about an eighth occurring once; the ten biggest clones make up approximately 3.4%. This CDR3 spans 12 amino acids. V lost 7 bases to trimming and J lost 5 bases, with 14 bases between them. Germline V gene sequence: CDR1 SQVTM, CDR2 ANQGSEA. The chain has TRBV29-1 and TRBJ1-1, with a tentative D call TRBD1 (6 bases). Sequencing used PBMCs or a T cell subset sorted from them (not recorded which). The clonotype was recovered from a man aged 18 to 30 who had mild COVID-19 (a few samples of this study predate the infection). Cell type and time point are not known. The CDR3 DNA follows: TGCAGCGGCTACAGGGTTAGGACTGAAGCTTTCTTT. This encodes CSGYRVRTEAFF.